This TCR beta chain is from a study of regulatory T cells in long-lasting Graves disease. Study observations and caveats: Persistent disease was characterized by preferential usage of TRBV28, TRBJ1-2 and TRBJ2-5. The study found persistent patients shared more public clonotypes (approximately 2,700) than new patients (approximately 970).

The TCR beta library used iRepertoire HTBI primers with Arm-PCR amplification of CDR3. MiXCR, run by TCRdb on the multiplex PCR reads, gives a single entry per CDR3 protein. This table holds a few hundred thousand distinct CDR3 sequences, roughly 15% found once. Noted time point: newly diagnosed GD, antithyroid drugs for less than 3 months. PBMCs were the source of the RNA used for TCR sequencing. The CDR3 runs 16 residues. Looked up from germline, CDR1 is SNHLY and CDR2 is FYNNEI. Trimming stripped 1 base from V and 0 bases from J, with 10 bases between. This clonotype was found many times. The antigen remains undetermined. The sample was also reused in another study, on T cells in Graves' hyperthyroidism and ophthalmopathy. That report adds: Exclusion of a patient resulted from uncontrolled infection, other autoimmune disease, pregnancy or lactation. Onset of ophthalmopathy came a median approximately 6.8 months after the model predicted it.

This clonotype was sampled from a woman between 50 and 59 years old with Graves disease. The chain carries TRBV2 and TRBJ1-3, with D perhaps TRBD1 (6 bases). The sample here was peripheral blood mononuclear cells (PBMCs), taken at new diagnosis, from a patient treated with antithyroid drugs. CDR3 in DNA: TGTGCCAGCAGTGAAGTGCGGACAGACTCTGGAAACACCATATATTTT. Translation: CASSEVRTDSGNTIYF.